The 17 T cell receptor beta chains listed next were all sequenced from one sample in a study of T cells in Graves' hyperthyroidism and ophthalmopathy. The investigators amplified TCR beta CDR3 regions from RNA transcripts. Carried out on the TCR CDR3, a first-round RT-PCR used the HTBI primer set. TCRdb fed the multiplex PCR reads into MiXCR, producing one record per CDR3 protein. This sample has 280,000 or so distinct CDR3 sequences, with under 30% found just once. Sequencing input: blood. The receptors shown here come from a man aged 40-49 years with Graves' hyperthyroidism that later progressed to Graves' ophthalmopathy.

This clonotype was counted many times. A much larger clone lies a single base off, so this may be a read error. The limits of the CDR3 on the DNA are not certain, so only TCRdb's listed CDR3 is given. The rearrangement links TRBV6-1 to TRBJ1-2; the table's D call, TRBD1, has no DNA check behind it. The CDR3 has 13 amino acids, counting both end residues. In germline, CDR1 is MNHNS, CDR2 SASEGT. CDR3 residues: CATQTGGGYGCTF.

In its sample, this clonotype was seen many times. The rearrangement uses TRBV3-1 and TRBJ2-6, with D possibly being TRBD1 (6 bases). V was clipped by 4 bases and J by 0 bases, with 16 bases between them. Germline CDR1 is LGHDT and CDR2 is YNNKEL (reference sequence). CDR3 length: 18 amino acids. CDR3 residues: CASSRPGHLRSGANVLTF. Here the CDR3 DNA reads TGTGCCAGCAGCCGACCGGGACACCTACGCTCTGGGGCCAACGTCCTGACTTTC.

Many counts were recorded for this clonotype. The CDR3 sequence: CASSLGGTVPHEQYF. For the CDR3, the DNA is TGCGCCAGCAGCCTGGGCGGGACAGTCCCCCACGAGCAGTACTTC. The V gene is TRBV5-1, the J gene TRBJ2-7; perhaps TRBD1 as D (7 bases). Germline values: CDR1 SGHRS, CDR2 YFSETQ. This CDR3 has 15 residues. V was shortened by 4 bases and J by 5 bases, with 19 bases between the two germline ends. Filled out from reference TRBV5-1 and TRBJ2-7, the complete variable domain reads KAGVTQTPRYLIKTRGQQVTLSCSPISGHRSVSWYQQTPGQGLQFLFEYFSETQRNKGNFPGRFSGRQFSNSRSEMNVSTLELGDSALYLCASSLGGTVPHEQYFGPGTRLTVT.

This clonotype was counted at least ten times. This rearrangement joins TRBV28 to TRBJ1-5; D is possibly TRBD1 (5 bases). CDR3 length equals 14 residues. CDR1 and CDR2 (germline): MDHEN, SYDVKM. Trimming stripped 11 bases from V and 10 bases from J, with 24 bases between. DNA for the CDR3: TGTGCCTGCACCCCACCGGACACGGTTCTACCCCAGCATTTT. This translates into CACTPPDTVLPQHF.

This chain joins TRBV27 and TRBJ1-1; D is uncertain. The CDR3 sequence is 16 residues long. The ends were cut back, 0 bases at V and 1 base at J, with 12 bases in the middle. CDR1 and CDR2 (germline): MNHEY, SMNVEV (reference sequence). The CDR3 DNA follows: TGTGCCAGCAGTTTATCGACTGGAGGAGGGAACACTGAAGCTTTCTTT. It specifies CASSLSTGGGNTEAFF.

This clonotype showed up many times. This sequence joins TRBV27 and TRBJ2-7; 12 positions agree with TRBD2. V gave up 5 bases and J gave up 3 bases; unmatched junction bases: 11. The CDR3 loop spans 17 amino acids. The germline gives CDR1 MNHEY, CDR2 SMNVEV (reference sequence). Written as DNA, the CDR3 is TGTGCCAGCAGTCCCCGGACTAGCGGGACCACCAACTACGAGCAGTACTTC. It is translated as CASSPRTSGTTNYEQYF.

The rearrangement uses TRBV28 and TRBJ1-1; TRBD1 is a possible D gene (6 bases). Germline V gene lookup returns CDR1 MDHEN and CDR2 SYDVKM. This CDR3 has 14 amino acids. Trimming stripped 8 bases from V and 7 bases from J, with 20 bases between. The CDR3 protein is CASLQDTGSLEAFF. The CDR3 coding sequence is TGTGCCAGCCTTCAAGATACAGGGTCCCTTGAAGCTTTCTTT.

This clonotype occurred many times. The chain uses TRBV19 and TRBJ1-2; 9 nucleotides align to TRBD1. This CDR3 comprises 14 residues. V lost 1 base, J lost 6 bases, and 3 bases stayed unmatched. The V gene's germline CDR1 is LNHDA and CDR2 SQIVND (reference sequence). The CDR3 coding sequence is TGTGCCAGTAGTATAGGGGACAGGGAGGATGGCTACACCTTC. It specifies CASSIGDREDGYTF.

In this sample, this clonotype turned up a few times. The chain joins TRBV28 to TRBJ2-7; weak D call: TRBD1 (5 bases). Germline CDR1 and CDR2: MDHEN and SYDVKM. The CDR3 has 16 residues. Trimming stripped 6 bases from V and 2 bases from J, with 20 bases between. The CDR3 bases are TGTGCCAGCAGCCCCACACTCGACAGCTGGGCCTACGAGCAGTACTTC. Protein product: CASSPTLDSWAYEQYF.

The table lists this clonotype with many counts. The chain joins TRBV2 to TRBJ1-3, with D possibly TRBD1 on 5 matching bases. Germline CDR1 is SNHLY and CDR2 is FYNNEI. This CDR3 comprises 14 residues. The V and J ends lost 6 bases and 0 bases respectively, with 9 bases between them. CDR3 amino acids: CASSRDSSGNTIYF. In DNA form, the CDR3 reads TGTGCCAGCAGCCGCGACAGCTCTGGAAACACCATATATTTT.

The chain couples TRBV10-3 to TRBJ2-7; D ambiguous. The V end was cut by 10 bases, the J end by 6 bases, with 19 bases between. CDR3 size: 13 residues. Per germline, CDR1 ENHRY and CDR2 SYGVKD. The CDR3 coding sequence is TGTGCCACCCCTGGACCCACCCCAACCGAGCAGTACTTC. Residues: CATPGPTPTEQYF.

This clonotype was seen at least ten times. The chain's CDR3 is CASSYRSPDRGRSTEAFF. CDR3 DNA: TGTGCCAGCAGTTACCGATCGCCGGACAGGGGGCGTAGCACTGAAGCTTTCTTT. V gene TRBV6-2 or TRBV6-3 combines with J gene TRBJ1-1; 11 nucleotides align to TRBD1. CDR1 and CDR2 from the germline V gene are MNHEY and SVGEGT. Trimming cost V 2 bases and J 4 bases; bases outside gene matches: 12. CDR3 length: 18 residues.

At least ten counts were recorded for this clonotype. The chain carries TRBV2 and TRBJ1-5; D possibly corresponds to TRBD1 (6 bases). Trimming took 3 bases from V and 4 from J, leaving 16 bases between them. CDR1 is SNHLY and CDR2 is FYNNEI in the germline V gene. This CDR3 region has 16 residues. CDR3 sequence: CASSDEQGGGNQPQHF. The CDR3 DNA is TGTGCCAGCAGTGATGAACAGGGTGGGGGAAATCAGCCCCAGCATTTT. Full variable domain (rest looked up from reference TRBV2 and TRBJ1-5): EPEVTQTPSHQVTQMGQEVILRCVPISNHLYFYWYRQILGQKVEFLVSFYNNEISEKSEIFDDQFSVERPDGSNFTLKIRSTKLEDSAMYFCASSDEQGGGNQPQHFGDGTRLSIL.

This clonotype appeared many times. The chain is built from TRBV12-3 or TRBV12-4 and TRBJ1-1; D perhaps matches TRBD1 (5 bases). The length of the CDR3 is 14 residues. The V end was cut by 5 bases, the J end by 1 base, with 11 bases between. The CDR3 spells CASSPPGQNTEAFF. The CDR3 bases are TGTGCCAGCAGTCCCCCGGGGCAGAACACTGAAGCTTTCTTT.

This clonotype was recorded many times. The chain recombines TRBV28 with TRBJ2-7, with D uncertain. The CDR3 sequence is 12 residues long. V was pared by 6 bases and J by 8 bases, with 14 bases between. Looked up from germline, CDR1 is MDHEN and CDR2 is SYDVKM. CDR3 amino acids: CASSPMNRKQYF. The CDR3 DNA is TGTGCCAGCAGCCCGATGAATCGCAAGCAGTACTTC.

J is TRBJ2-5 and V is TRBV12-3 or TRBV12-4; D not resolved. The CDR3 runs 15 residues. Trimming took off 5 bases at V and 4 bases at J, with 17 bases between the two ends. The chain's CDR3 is CASSILLSDLETQYF. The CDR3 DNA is TGTGCCAGCAGTATCCTGCTCTCAGATTTAGAGACCCAGTACTTC.

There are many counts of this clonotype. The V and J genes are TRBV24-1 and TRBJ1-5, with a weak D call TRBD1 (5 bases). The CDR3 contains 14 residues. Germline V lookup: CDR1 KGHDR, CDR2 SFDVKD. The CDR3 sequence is CVGGSSLGNQPQHF. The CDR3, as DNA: TGTGTGGGGGGTTCCAGCCTTGGCAATCAGCCCCAGCATTTT.